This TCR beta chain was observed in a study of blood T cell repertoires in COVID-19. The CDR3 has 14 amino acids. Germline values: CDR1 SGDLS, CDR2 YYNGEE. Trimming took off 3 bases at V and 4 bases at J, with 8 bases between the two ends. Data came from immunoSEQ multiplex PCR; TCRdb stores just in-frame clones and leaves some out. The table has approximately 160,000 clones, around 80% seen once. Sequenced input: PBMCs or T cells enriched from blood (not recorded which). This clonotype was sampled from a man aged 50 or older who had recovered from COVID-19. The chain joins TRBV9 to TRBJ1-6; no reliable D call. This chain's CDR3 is CASSAVPYNSPLHF. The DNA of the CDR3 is TGTGCCAGCAGCGCGGTGCCATATAATTCACCCCTCCACTTT.